This TCR beta chain originates from a study of follicular helper T cells after annual influenza vaccination. Documented time point: 2014-2015 season, 7 days after vaccination. V lost 1 base and J lost 3; bases outside the gene matches: 1. The CDR3 contains 13 residues. Germline CDR1 and CDR2: SGHTS and YDEGEE. This clone was seen a single time. Some clones are missing from TCRdb's copy, which holds only in-frame ones; the method was immunoSEQ multiplex PCR. The sample carries 350 to 500 clones, around 69% recorded once. This TCR derives from an adult who received the influenza vaccine. The sample in question was CXCR5+ CD38+ circulating T follicular helper cells from blood, obtained 7 days after influenza vaccination. Specified subset: circulating Tfh, non-naive CD4+CXCR5+PD-1+ (ICOS+CD38+ or ICOS-CD38-). The J gene is TRBJ2-7, the V gene TRBV5-8, with 7 bases lining up with TRBD2. The DNA of the CDR3 is TGTGCCAGCAGCTTGTGGACTAGCTACGAGCAGTACTTC. Its translation is CASSLWTSYEQYF. The whole variable domain, remainder taken from reference TRBV5-8 and TRBJ2-7, is EAGVTQSPTHLIKTRGQQATLRCSPISGHTSVYWYQQALGLGLQFLLWYDEGEERNRGNFPPRFSGRQFPNYSSELNVNALELEDSALYLCASSLWTSYEQYFGPGTRLTVT.